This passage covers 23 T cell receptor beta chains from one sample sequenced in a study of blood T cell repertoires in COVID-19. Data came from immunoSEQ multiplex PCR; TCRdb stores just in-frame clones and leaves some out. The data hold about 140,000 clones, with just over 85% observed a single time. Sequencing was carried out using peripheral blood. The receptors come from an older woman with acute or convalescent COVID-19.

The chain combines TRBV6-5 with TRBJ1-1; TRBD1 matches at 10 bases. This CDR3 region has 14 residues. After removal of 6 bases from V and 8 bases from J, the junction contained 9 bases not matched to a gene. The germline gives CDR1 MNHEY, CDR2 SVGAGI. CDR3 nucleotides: TGTGCCAGCAGGGGGCAAGGGGACAGGGGAGAAGCTTTCTTT. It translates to CASRGQGDRGEAFF.

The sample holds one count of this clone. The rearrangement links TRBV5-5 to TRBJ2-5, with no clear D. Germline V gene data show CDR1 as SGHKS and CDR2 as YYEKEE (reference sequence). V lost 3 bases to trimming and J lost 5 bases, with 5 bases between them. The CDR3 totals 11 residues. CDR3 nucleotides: TGTGCCAGCAGCTCCCCGGAGACCCAGTACTTC. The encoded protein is CASSSPETQYF.

CDR3 DNA: TGTGCCAGCAGTGAAGCGCGATTCTATGGCTACACCTTC. This translates into CASSEARFYGYTF. The chain uses TRBV2 and TRBJ1-2, with D unclear. V lost 0 bases to trimming and J lost 4 bases, with 6 bases between them. Germline V gives CDR1 SNHLY, CDR2 FYNNEI. The CDR3 sequence is 13 residues long.

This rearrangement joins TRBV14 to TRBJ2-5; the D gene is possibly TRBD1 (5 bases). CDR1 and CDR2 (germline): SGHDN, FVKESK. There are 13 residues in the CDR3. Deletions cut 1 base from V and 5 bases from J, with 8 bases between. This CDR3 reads CASSQGTTETQYF. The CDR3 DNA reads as TGTGCCAGCAGCCAAGGGACAACGGAGACCCAGTACTTC.

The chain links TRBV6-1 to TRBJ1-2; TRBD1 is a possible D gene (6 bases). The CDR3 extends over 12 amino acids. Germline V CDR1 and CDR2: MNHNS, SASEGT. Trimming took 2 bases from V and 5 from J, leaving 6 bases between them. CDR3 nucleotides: TGTGCCAGCAGTGAACAGGGGTATGGCTACACCTTC. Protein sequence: CASSEQGYGYTF.

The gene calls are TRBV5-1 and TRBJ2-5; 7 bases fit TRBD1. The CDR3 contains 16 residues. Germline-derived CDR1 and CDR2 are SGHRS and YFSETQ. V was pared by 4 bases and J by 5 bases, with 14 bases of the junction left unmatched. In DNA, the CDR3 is TGCGCCAGCAGCCTAACCGACAGGGCCGGACGGGAGACCCAGTACTTC. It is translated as CASSLTDRAGRETQYF.

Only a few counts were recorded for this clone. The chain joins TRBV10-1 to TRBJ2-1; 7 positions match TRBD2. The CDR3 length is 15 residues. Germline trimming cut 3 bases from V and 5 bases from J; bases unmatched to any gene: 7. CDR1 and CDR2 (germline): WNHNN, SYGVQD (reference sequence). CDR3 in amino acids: CASSDGTKSDNEQFF. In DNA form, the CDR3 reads TGCGCCAGCAGTGACGGGACTAAGTCCGACAATGAGCAGTTCTTC.

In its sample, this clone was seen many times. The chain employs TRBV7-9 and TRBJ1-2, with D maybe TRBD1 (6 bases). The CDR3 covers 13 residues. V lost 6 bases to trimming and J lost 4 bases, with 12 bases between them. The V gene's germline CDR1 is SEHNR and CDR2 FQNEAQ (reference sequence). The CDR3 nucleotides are TGTGCCAGCAGAGAGGACAGTTTCTATGGCTACACCTTC. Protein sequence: CASREDSFYGYTF.

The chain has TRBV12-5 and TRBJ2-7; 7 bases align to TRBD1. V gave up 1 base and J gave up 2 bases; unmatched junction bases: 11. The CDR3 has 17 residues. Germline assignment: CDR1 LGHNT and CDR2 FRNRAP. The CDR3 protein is CASGLALSRTGTYEQYF. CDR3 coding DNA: TGTGCTAGTGGTTTGGCCCTTTCCCGGACAGGTACCTACGAGCAGTACTTC.

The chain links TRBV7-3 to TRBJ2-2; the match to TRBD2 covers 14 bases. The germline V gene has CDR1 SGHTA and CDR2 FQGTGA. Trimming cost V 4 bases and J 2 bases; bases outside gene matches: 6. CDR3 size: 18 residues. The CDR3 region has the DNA TGTGCCAGCAGCTCCACGGGACTAGCGGGAGCCAACACCGGGGAGCTGTTTTTT. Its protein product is CASSSTGLAGANTGELFF.

The CDR3 DNA is TGCGCCAGCAGCCAAGTCAGGGGGGTGGGTTACGAGCAGTACTTC. It encodes CASSQVRGVGYEQYF. The rearrangement joins TRBV4-1 to TRBJ2-7; possible D gene TRBD1, 7 bases. The CDR3 totals 15 residues. V was pared by 1 base and J by 4 bases, with 14 bases between. Per germline, CDR1 MGHRA and CDR2 YSYEKL.

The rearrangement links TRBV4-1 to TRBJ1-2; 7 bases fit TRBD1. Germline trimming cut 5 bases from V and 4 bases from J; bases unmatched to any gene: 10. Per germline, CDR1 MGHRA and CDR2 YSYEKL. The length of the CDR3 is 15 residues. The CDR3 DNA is TGCGCCAGCAGCACGCAGCAGGGGGGCGGCTATGGCTACACCTTC. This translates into CASSTQQGGGYGYTF.

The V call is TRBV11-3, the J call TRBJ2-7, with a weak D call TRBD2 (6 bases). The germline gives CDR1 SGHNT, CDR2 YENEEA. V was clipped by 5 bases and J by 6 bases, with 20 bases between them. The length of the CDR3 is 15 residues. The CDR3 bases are TGTGCCAGCAGCCAAAAGATTTCCGGGAGCGGCGAGCAGTACTTC. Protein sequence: CASSQKISGSGEQYF.

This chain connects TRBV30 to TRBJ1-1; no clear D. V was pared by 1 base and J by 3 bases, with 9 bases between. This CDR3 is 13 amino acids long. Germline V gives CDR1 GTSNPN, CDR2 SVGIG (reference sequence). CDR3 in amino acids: CAWSGVADTEAFF. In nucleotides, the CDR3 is TGTGCCTGGAGTGGGGTCGCGGACACTGAAGCTTTCTTT.

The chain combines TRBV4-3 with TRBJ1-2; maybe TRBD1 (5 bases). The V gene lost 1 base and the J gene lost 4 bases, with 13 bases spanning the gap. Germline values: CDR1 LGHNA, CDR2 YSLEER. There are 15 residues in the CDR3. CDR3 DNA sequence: TGCGCCAGCAGCCAAGGGTTAGGGGTCGGCTATGGCTACACCTTC. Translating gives CASSQGLGVGYGYTF.

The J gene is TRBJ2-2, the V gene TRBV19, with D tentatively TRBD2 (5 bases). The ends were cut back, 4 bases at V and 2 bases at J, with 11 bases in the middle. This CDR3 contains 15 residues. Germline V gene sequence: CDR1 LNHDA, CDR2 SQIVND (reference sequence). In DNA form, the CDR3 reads TGTGCCAGTAGTACGGGGAGAGTAAACACCGGGGAGCTGTTTTTT. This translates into CASSTGRVNTGELFF.

CDR3: CASSLALDTGELFF. Here the CDR3 DNA reads TGCGCCAGCAGCTTGGCGTTAGACACCGGGGAGCTGTTTTTT. The chain combines TRBV5-1 with TRBJ2-2; D unresolved. The CDR3 spans 14 residues. The ends were cut back, 0 bases at V and 3 bases at J, with 6 bases in the middle. The germline gives CDR1 SGHRS, CDR2 YFSETQ. Full variable domain (remainder filled in from reference TRBV5-1 and TRBJ2-2): KAGVTQTPRYLIKTRGQQVTLSCSPISGHRSVSWYQQTPGQGLQFLFEYFSETQRNKGNFPGRFSGRQFSNSRSEMNVSTLELGDSALYLCASSLALDTGELFFGEGSRLTVL.

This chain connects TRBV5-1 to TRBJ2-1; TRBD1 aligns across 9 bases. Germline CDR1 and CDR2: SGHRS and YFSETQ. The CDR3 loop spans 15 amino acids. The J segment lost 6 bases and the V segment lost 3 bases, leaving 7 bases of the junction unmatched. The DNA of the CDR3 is TGCGCCAGCAGCTACCGGACAGGGGCGGGCAATGAGCAGTTCTTC. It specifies CASSYRTGAGNEQFF.

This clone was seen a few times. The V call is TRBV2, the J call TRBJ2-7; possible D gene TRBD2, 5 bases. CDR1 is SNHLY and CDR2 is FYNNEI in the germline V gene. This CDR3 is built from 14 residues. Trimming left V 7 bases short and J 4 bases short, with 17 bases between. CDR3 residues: CASTQRGSSYEQYF. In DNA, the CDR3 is TGTGCCAGCACCCAGAGAGGGTCTTCTTACGAGCAGTACTTC.

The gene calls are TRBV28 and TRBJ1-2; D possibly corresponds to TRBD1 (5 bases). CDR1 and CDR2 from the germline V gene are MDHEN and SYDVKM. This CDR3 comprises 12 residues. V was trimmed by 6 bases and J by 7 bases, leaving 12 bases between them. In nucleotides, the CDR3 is TGTGCCAGCAGCTTGCAGGGTTTTGGCTACACCTTC. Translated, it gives CASSLQGFGYTF.

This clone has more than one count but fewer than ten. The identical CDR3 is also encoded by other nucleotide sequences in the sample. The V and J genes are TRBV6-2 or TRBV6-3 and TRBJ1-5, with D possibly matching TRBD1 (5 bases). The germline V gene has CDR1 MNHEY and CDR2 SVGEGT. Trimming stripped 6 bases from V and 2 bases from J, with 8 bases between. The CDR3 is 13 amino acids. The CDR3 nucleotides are TGTGCCAGCAGCACAGGCGGCAATCAGCCCCAGCATTTT. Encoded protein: CASSTGGNQPQHF.

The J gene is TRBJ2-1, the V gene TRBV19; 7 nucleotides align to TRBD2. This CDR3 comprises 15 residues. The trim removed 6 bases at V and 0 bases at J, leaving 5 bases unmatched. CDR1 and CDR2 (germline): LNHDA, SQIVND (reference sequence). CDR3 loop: CASRTGGRSYNEQFF. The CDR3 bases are TGTGCCAGTAGAACGGGGGGACGCTCCTACAATGAGCAGTTCTTC.

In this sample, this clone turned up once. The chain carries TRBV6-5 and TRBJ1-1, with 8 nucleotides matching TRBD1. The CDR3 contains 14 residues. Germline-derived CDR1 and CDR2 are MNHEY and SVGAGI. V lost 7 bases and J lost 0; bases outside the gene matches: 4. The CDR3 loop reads CASTATGVNTEAFF. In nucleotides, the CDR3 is TGTGCCAGCACTGCGACAGGGGTGAACACTGAAGCTTTCTTT.